The present T cell receptor beta chain was sequenced within a study of Ad26.COV2.S vaccination and SARS-CoV-2 variants. Note on this clone: What it binds is not known.

Findings and caveats of the study: Non-spike TCR breadth was similar in vaccine and placebo recipients.

The data were produced by immunoSEQ multiplex PCR, yet TCRdb's version contains in-frame clones alone and is incomplete. The table shows about 320,000 clones, with around 84% occurring only once. Treatment specified: approximately 18 received Ad26.COV2.S at low or high dose, single or two shots; several received placebo; per-sample allocation not given. All samples were drawn on day 63, counting from the first vaccine or placebo injection. V shed 3 bases, J shed 4 bases, and the junction held 12 bases outside the gene matches. The length of the CDR3 is 16 residues. The germline CDR1 and CDR2 sequences are SGHRS and YFSETQ.

The origin of this receptor is a person aged 18-65 years who received the Ad26.COV2.S COVID-19 vaccine or a placebo. Sequenced material: peripheral blood, taken in a trial of Ad26.COV2.S vaccine versus placebo. The rearrangement links TRBV5-1 to TRBJ1-2; 7 bases agree with TRBD1. The CDR3 loop is CASSSPTGAPGYGYTF. The DNA for the CDR3 is TGCGCCAGCAGCTCGCCTACAGGGGCCCCAGGCTATGGCTACACCTTC.